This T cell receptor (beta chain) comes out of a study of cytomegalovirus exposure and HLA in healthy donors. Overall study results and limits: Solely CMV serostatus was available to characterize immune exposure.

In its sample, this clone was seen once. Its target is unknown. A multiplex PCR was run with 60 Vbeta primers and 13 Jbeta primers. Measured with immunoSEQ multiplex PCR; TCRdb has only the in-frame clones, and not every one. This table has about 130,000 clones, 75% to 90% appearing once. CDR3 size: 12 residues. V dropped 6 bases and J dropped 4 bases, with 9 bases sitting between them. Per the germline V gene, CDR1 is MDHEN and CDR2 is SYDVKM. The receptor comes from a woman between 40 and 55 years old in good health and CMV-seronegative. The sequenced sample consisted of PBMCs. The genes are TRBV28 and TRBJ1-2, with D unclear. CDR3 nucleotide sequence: TGTGCCAGCAGCCCCGCAGGCTATGGCTACACCTTC. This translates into CASSPAGYGYTF.